The 18 T cell receptor beta chains given below trace back to one sample, sequenced in a study of OX40 agonist ivuxolimab in advanced cancers. The repertoire was sequenced with immunoSEQ multiplex PCR; TCRdb's copy has only in-frame clones and lacks some. The table has about 62,000 clones, 85% seen once. The sequenced sample was CD4+ or CD8+ T cells sorted from blood, obtained in a trial of the OX40 agonist ivuxolimab. All receptors derive from an adult with an advanced solid tumor such as melanoma, head and neck, liver or kidney cancer.

This chain joins TRBV9 and TRBJ2-1; no clear D. Germline CDR1 SGDLS, CDR2 YYNGEE. The CDR3 is made up of 11 amino acids. V was shortened by 0 bases and J by 8 bases, with 3 bases between the two germline ends. The CDR3 loop reads CASSVDDEQFF. The DNA of the CDR3 is TGTGCCAGCAGCGTAGACGATGAGCAGTTCTTC.

This chain connects TRBV19 to TRBJ2-7; TRBD1 might be the D (6 bases). CDR1 is LNHDA, CDR2 SQIVND, per germline (reference sequence). The CDR3 extends over 13 amino acids. V lost 6 bases to trimming and J lost 0 bases, with 9 bases between them. CDR3 protein: CASRDSSSYEQYF. As DNA, the CDR3 is TGTGCCAGTAGGGACAGCAGCTCCTACGAGCAGTACTTC.

This sequence joins TRBV18 and TRBJ2-1; D is unclear. Germline V CDR1 and CDR2: KGHSH, LQKENI. CDR3 size: 14 residues. The V and J ends lost 0 bases and 7 bases respectively, with 10 bases between them. CDR3 sequence (DNA): TGTGCCAGCTCACCACCGGTAGTGCAAAATGAGCAGTTCTTC. Translated, it gives CASSPPVVQNEQFF.

Points on this clone: A junction boundary mismatches the germline segment, possibly from a read error. This rearrangement joins TRBV7-7 to TRBJ2-5; D is unresolved. This CDR3 has 13 residues. From germline, CDR1 is SSHAT and CDR2 FNYEAQ (reference sequence). The CDR3 loop reads CASSPWTDETQYF. CDR3 DNA: TGTGCTAGCAGCCCCTGGACGGATGAGACCCAGTACTTC.

This chain joins TRBV15 and TRBJ2-7, with D perhaps TRBD1 (7 bases). CDR1 is LNHNV, CDR2 YYDKDF, per germline (reference sequence). The V gene lost 0 bases and the J gene lost 7 bases, with 19 bases spanning the gap. The CDR3 is made up of 16 amino acids. DNA for the CDR3: TGTGCCACCAGCAGAGATTGGTTGGGCCCAGGGGGGGAGCAGTACTTC. Its protein is CATSRDWLGPGGEQYF.

The chain joins TRBV14 to TRBJ2-1; D is tentatively TRBD1 or TRBD2 (5 bases each). This CDR3 comprises 13 residues. Trimming stripped 4 bases from V and 7 bases from J, with 11 bases between. CDR1 SGHDN and CDR2 FVKESK come from the germline V gene. The CDR3 sequence is CASSRGTVNEQFF. As DNA, the CDR3 is TGTGCCAGCAGCCGAGGGACCGTAAATGAGCAGTTCTTC.

This chain connects TRBV29-1 to TRBJ1-5; D not certain. Germline V CDR1 and CDR2: SQVTM, ANQGSEA. Deletions cut 7 bases from V and 4 bases from J, with 11 bases between. This CDR3 has 12 amino acids. The CDR3: CSARTGNQPQHF. CDR3 coding DNA: TGCAGCGCCCGGACGGGTAATCAGCCCCAGCATTTT.

This clone occurred a few times. CDR3 bases: TGTGCCAGTAGTGAAAGACAGGCCCTCGTCTCTGGGGCCAACGTCCTGACTTTC. This codes for CASSERQALVSGANVLTF. The J gene is TRBJ2-6, the V gene TRBV19, with a weak D call TRBD1 (6 bases). Germline lookup yields CDR1 LNHDA and CDR2 SQIVND (reference sequence). Trimming pared 5 bases from V and 0 bases from J, leaving 17 bases between. This CDR3 is 18 amino acids long.

The V call is TRBV6-5, the J call TRBJ1-1, with D perhaps matching TRBD1 (6 bases). The CDR3 contains 14 residues. V was cut by 1 base and J by 5 bases, with 11 bases left in between. Germline values: CDR1 MNHEY, CDR2 SVGAGI. The CDR3 sequence is CASSYYSGETEAFF. The DNA for the CDR3 is TGTGCCAGCAGTTACTATTCAGGGGAGACTGAAGCTTTCTTT.

The chain has TRBV27 and TRBJ1-2; D uncertain. Looked up from germline, CDR1 is MNHEY and CDR2 is SMNVEV (reference sequence). V was cut by 5 bases and J by 4 bases, with 11 bases left in between. This CDR3 has 13 residues. This CDR3 reads CASSPRLGYGYTF. The CDR3 nucleotides are TGTGCCAGCAGTCCCCGCTTGGGCTATGGCTACACCTTC.

V is TRBV4-1 and J is TRBJ2-2; 9 positions agree with TRBD1. Germline V lookup: CDR1 MGHRA, CDR2 YSYEKL. V lost 0 bases to trimming and J lost 3 bases; unmatched junction nucleotides: 2. The length of the CDR3 is 16 residues. The CDR3 loop is CASSQETGGYTGELFF. CDR3 DNA sequence: TGCGCCAGCAGCCAAGAAACAGGGGGCTACACCGGGGAGCTGTTTTTT.

The chain carries TRBV5-1 and TRBJ2-1; 11 bases match TRBD2. Losses at the gene ends were 1 base for V and 6 bases for J; bases not matched to a gene: 6. The CDR3 runs 16 residues. Germline CDR1 SGHRS, CDR2 YFSETQ. In nucleotides, the CDR3 is TGCGCCAGCAGCTTGCCCGGGACTAGCGGAACCAATGAGCAGTTCTTC. Its translation: CASSLPGTSGTNEQFF.

This rearrangement joins TRBV10-3 to TRBJ1-5, with TRBD1 as a possible D gene (6 bases). Germline CDR1 reads ENHRY; CDR2 reads SYGVKD. Trimming removed 0 bases at V and 5 bases at J, with 11 bases between. The CDR3 consists of 15 residues. CDR3 in amino acids: CAISESRGSHQPQHF. The CDR3 bases are TGTGCCATCAGTGAGTCCAGGGGATCCCATCAGCCCCAGCATTTT.

The V and J genes are TRBV9 and TRBJ2-3, with TRBD1 as a possible D gene (5 bases). V lost 2 bases to trimming and J lost 6 bases, with 13 bases between them. The CDR3 has 14 residues. Germline lookup yields CDR1 SGDLS and CDR2 YYNGEE. For the CDR3, the DNA is TGTGCCAGCAGCGTCAGGGTGGCAGGTGATACGCAGTATTTT. Its translation is CASSVRVAGDTQYF.

The rearrangement links TRBV11-2 to TRBJ2-5, with D possibly TRBD1 on 7 matching bases. Trimming stripped 5 bases from V and 7 bases from J, with 29 bases between. CDR3 length: 18 residues. Germline V gene data show CDR1 as SGHAT and CDR2 as FQNNGV. CDR3 region: CASSLSHPQGGNSWTQYF. CDR3 DNA: TGTGCCAGCAGCCTTTCCCACCCCCAGGGGGGAAATTCCTGGACCCAGTACTTC. Filled out from reference TRBV11-2 and TRBJ2-5, the complete variable domain reads EAGVAQSPRYKIIEKRQSVAFWCNPISGHATLYWYQQILGQGPKLLIQFQNNGVVDDSQLPKDRFSAERLKGVDSTLKIQPAKLEDSAVYLCASSLSHPQGGNSWTQYFGPGTRLLVL.

V and J are TRBV7-2 and TRBJ2-2; 9 bases align to TRBD1. With V trimmed by 4 bases and J by 3 bases, 3 bases remained unmatched. The CDR3 has 15 residues. Germline values: CDR1 SGHTA, CDR2 FQGNSA. The CDR3 region is CASSSGQGHTGELFF. The CDR3 bases are TGTGCCAGCAGCTCGGGACAGGGACACACCGGGGAGCTGTTTTTT.

With regard to this clone: Mismatch with germline at one junction end may stem from a read error. The V call is TRBV28, the J call TRBJ1-1; the D is unclear. Germline CDR1 and CDR2: MDHEN and SYDVKM. This CDR3 contains 10 residues. CDR3 residues: CASSFNLGHF. In DNA, the CDR3 is TGTGCCAGCAGTTTTAACTTGGGCCACTTT.

The CDR3 sequence: CASSLDGSGERELFF. CDR3 sequence (DNA): TGCGCCAGCAGCTTGGACGGTTCGGGCGAAAGGGAGCTGTTTTTT. The chain is built from TRBV5-1 and TRBJ2-2; D remains unclear. Trimming took 0 bases from V and 9 from J, leaving 15 bases between them. Germline-derived CDR1 and CDR2 are SGHRS and YFSETQ. The CDR3 sequence is 15 residues long.